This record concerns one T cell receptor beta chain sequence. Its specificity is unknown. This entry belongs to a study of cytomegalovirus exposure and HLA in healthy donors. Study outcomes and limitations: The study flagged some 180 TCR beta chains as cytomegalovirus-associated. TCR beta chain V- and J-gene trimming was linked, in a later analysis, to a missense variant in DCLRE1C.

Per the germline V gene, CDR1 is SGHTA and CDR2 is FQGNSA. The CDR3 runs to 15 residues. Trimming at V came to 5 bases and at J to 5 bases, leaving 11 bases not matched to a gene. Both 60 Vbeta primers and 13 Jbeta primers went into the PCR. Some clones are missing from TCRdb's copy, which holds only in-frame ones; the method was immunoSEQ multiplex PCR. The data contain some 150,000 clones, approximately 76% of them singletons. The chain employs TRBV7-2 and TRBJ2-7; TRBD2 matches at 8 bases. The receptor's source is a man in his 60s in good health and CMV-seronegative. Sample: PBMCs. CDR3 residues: CASSHDGRVLDEQYF. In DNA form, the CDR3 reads TGTGCCAGCAGCCACGACGGGAGGGTTCTGGACGAGCAGTACTTC.